Shown below are 12 T cell receptor beta chains from a single sample sequenced in a study of shared T cell receptors in the human thymus. Measured with immunoSEQ multiplex PCR; TCRdb has only the in-frame clones, and not every one. The sample has hundreds of thousands of clones, 80% to 90% seen once; the top ten hold about 0.0094%. The sample also formed part of further work on human thymus T cells.

What was sequenced was thymocytes. These receptor sequences come from a boy younger than two with a congenital heart defect.

The chain links TRBV29-1 to TRBJ1-3; TRBD1 might be the D (6 bases). This CDR3 region has 15 residues. V was trimmed by 4 bases and J by 0 bases, leaving 13 bases between them. Germline CDR1 and CDR2: SQVTM and ANQGSEA. Here the CDR3 reads CSVVPRGVSGNTIYF. The CDR3 DNA reads as TGCAGCGTTGTCCCCAGGGGTGTCTCTGGAAACACCATATATTTT. Filled out from reference TRBV29-1 and TRBJ1-3, the complete variable domain reads SAVISQKPSRDICQRGTSLTIQCQVDSQVTMMFWYRQQPGQSLTLIATANQGSEATYESGFVIDKFPISRPNLTFSTLTVSNMSPEDSSIYLCSVVPRGVSGNTIYFGEGSWLTVV.

V gene TRBV4-3 combines with J gene TRBJ1-5, with 7 positions matching TRBD1. Germline V CDR1 and CDR2: LGHNA, YSLEER. V lost 0 bases, J lost 2 bases, and 16 bases stayed unmatched. The CDR3 is 20 residues long. CDR3 region: CASSQDHYRDSSSGNQPQHF. Here the CDR3 DNA reads TGCGCCAGCAGCCAAGACCATTACCGGGACAGCTCCTCGGGCAATCAGCCCCAGCATTTT.

This chain links TRBV4-3 with TRBJ2-7, with 7 bases identical to TRBD1. Losses at the gene ends were 4 bases for V and 2 bases for J; bases not matched to a gene: 8. The CDR3 consists of 15 residues. Looked up from germline, CDR1 is LGHNA and CDR2 is YSLEER. The CDR3 is CASSLKQGSPYEQYF. CDR3 nucleotides: TGCGCCAGCAGCCTGAAACAGGGGTCCCCCTACGAGCAGTACTTC.

The rearrangement joins TRBV4-1 to TRBJ2-7; 7 bases line up with TRBD2. V shed 2 bases, J shed 2 bases, and the junction held 9 bases outside the gene matches. The germline gives CDR1 MGHRA, CDR2 YSYEKL. This CDR3 is built from 16 residues. The CDR3 loop reads CASSQSIQRGTYEQYF. In DNA, the CDR3 is TGCGCCAGCAGCCAATCAATCCAGCGGGGAACCTACGAGCAGTACTTC.

J is TRBJ2-1 and V is TRBV28; D is ambiguous. The CDR3 totals 14 residues. Deletions cut 3 bases from V and 3 bases from J, with 9 bases between. Germline assignment: CDR1 MDHEN and CDR2 SYDVKM. The CDR3 region has the DNA TGTGCCAGCAGTTTTAGCACCTACTACAATGAGCAGTTCTTC. Encoded protein: CASSFSTYYNEQFF.

This chain links TRBV29-1 with TRBJ1-2; no firm D call. CDR1 SQVTM and CDR2 ANQGSEA come from the germline V gene. The CDR3 length is 11 residues. V lost 2 bases, J lost 8 bases, and 9 bases lay in between. The CDR3 loop reads CSVESVRGYTF. The CDR3 coding sequence is TGCAGCGTTGAAAGTGTGAGGGGCTACACCTTC.

The V and J genes are TRBV9 and TRBJ1-6; D is perhaps TRBD1 (6 bases). Between the trimmed V and J ends, which lost 6 bases and 8 bases, there was a span of 12 bases. The CDR3 consists of 13 residues. Per germline, CDR1 SGDLS and CDR2 YYNGEE. The CDR3 DNA follows: TGTGCCAGCAACCCCAGGGGTGATTCACCCCTCCACTTT. This translates into CASNPRGDSPLHF. Full variable domain (remainder filled in from reference TRBV9 and TRBJ1-6): DSGVTQTPKHLITATGQRVTLRCSPRSGDLSVYWYQQSLDQGLQFLIQYYNGEERAKGNILERFSAQQFPDLHSELNLSSLELGDSALYFCASNPRGDSPLHFGNGTRLTVT.

The J gene is TRBJ2-1, the V gene TRBV6-5, with 8 nucleotides matching TRBD2. The ends lost 5 bases at V and 4 bases at J; junction bases unmatched: 7. The CDR3 consists of 15 residues. The germline CDR1 and CDR2 sequences are MNHEY and SVGAGI. CDR3 residues: CASSTPRLAYNEQFF. The DNA for the CDR3 is TGTGCCAGCAGTACTCCGCGACTAGCGTACAATGAGCAGTTCTTC.

With regard to this clone: At one end the junction does not follow the germline gene, possibly because of a read error. The V call is TRBV30, the J call TRBJ2-3; D may be TRBD2 (6 bases). Germline values: CDR1 GTSNPN, CDR2 SVGIG (reference sequence). The CDR3 is 17 amino acids. The CDR3 sequence: CVWSVSPGGTTTDTQYF. In DNA, the CDR3 is TGTGTCTGGAGTGTATCCCCCGGAGGGACCACCACAGATACGCAGTATTTT.

The V and J genes are TRBV5-1 and TRBJ2-5; D call uncertain. CDR3 length: 14 residues. Between the trimmed V and J ends, which lost 0 bases and 3 bases, there was a span of 9 bases. The germline V gene has CDR1 SGHRS and CDR2 YFSETQ. CDR3 loop: CASSLGRYKETQYF. The CDR3 DNA is TGCGCCAGCAGCTTGGGCAGATACAAAGAGACCCAGTACTTC.

V gene TRBV28 combines with J gene TRBJ1-1; tentative D call: TRBD1 (6 bases). This CDR3 is built from 15 residues. Trimming took off 8 bases at V and 3 bases at J, with 19 bases between the two ends. CDR1 is MDHEN, CDR2 SYDVKM, per germline. CDR3 in amino acids: CASGAITGRDTEAFF. The CDR3 DNA reads TGTGCCAGCGGCGCGATCACAGGGAGGGACACTGAAGCTTTCTTT.

The rearrangement uses TRBV18 and TRBJ2-5; a possible D gene is TRBD1 (6 bases). Trimming took off 6 bases at V and 1 base at J, with 12 bases between the two ends. CDR1 is KGHSH and CDR2 is LQKENI in the germline V gene. The CDR3 length is 14 residues. The CDR3: CASSRGSGQETQYF. The CDR3 DNA reads as TGTGCCAGCTCTAGGGGGTCGGGCCAAGAGACCCAGTACTTC.